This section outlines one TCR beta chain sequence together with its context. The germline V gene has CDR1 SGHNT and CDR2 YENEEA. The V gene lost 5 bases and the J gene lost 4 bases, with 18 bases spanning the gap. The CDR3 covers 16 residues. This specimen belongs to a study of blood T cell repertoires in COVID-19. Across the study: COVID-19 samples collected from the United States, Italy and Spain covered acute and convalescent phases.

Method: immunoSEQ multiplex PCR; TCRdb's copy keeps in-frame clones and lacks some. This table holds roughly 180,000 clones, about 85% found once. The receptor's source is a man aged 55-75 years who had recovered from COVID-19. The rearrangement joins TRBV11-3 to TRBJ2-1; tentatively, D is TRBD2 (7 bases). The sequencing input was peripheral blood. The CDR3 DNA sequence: TGTGCCAGCAGCGCAAGGGGGGGACTAAGTTACAATGAGCAGTTCTTC. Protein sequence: CASSARGGLSYNEQFF.